This T cell receptor beta chain emerged from a study of sequential checkpoint blockade in melanoma. About the study: Maintenance nivolumab came after either treatment sequence.

Clones were read by immunoSEQ multiplex PCR, and TCRdb kept only the in-frame ones, dropping some. The table includes 20,000 to 25,000 clones, around two thirds detected once. This clone was recorded only once. Treatment meaning: randomized to nivolumab then ipilimumab (arm A) or the reverse (arm B). None of the patients previously received DNA-damaging chemotherapy. Sorted cells were live CD3+CD8+, lacking CD19 and CD56, from PBMCs. CDR1 is SGDLS, CDR2 YYNGEE, per germline. This CDR3 is built from 15 residues. Trimming took 0 bases from V and 11 from J; bases not matched to a gene: 11. This chain connects TRBV9 to TRBJ2-1, with 7 bases matching TRBD1. The source is a human donor with melanoma. Sample: CD8+ T cells sorted from blood (inferred from file names), taken from a patient given nivolumab and ipilimumab in sequence. The CDR3 nucleotides read TGTGCCAGCAGCGTAGATGCCGGGACAGTTGCAAAGCAGTTCTTC. This translates into CASSVDAGTVAKQFF. Full variable domain (remainder filled in from reference TRBV9 and TRBJ2-1): DSGVTQTPKHLITATGQRVTLRCSPRSGDLSVYWYQQSLDQGLQFLIQYYNGEERAKGNILERFSAQQFPDLHSELNLSSLELGDSALYFCASSVDAGTVAKQFFGPGTRLTVL.